Listed below are T cell receptor beta chains from one sample, sequenced in a study of identical twins. TCRdb fed the 5' RACE reads into MiXCR, producing one record per CDR3 protein. The top ten hold around 3.4% of the sample, which has roughly 250,000 distinct CDR3 sequences, roughly 7% seen once. This same sample was also part of a study on yellow fever vaccine responses in identical twins.

The sequencing sample was made of memory (CD45RO+) T cells sorted from blood. These receptors all come from a woman younger than 30 in good health. Both conserved end residues are part of each CDR3. Fields, in order: clone size, J gene, D gene, V gene, CDR3 DNA, CDR3 protein. The D gene is left open where the match is weak. Expanded clones are given a class, and other clones once, few, many or no size at all.

>NA|TRBJ2-5|NA|TRBV7-9
TGTGCCAGCAGCTTAAGGGGGATACAAGAGACCCAGTACTTC
CASSLRGIQETQYF
>few|TRBJ2-1|TRBD2|TRBV12-3/TRBV12-4
TGTGCCAGCAGTTTAGGGACGGGACTAGCGGGGGGGGGAGGTGAGCAGTTCTTC
CASSLGTGLAGGGGEQFF
>NA|TRBJ2-1|TRBD2|TRBV28
TGTGCCAGCTGGACTAGCGGGAGTTATGAGCAGTTCTTC
CASWTSGSYEQFF
>NA|TRBJ2-1|NA|TRBV20-1
TGCAGTGCCTTAAGCGGGCAATTCTACAATGAGCAGTTCTTC
CSALSGQFYNEQFF
>NA|TRBJ2-5|NA|TRBV24-1
TGTGCCACCAGTGAGATAACAGGGCCCCAAGAGACCCAGTACTTC
CATSEITGPQETQYF
>NA|TRBJ2-1|TRBD2|TRBV5-1
TGCGCCAGCAGCCCAGCGGGATTCTACAATGAGCAGTTCTTC
CASSPAGFYNEQFF
>NA|TRBJ2-5|NA|TRBV20-1
TGCAGTGCTAGAGAGGTTGCGGGGAGCAAAGAGACCCAGTACTTC
CSAREVAGSKETQYF
>few|TRBJ2-1|TRBD2|TRBV3-1
TGTGCCAGCAGCCAGGCTAGCGGGAGAGGTGAGCAGTTCTTC
CASSQASGRGEQFF
>few|TRBJ2-3|NA|TRBV20-1
TGCAGTGCTAGAGCCTCCGGAGTAGGAGATACGCAGTATTTT
CSARASGVGDTQYF
>NA|TRBJ1-2|NA|TRBV4-1
TGCGCCAGCAGCCAAAGGACGGACGATAACTATGGCTACACCTTC
CASSQRTDDNYGYTF
>NA|TRBJ2-1|TRBD2|TRBV5-8
TGTGCCAGCAGCCCGAAGGGACTAGCGGGAGGTCAGTTCTTC
CASSPKGLAGGQFF
>few|TRBJ2-7|TRBD2|TRBV4-1
TGCGCCAGCAGCCCAGGGAGGGCAGATAGCGGGAGATTCTTCGACGAGCAGTACTTC
CASSPGRADSGRFFDEQYF
>many|TRBJ2-6|NA|TRBV5-1
TGCGCCAGCAGCCCAGGGCCTACTACTGGGGCCAACGTCCTGACTTTC
CASSPGPTTGANVLTF
>many|TRBJ1-4|TRBD1|TRBV12-3/TRBV12-4
TGTGCCAGCAGTTCCTGGGACAGGGGTGAAAAACTGTTTTTT
CASSSWDRGEKLFF
>few|TRBJ2-5|TRBD1|TRBV28
TGTGCCAGCAGTCCGGACAGGCACCAAGAGACCCAGTACTTC
CASSPDRHQETQYF
>many|TRBJ2-3|NA|TRBV28
TGTGCCAGCAGTTCGTATGTGGGCGGAGCAGCCACAGATACGCAGTATTTT
CASSSYVGGAATDTQYF
>few|TRBJ2-1|NA|TRBV2
TGTGCCAGCAGTGAAGAGGGGCGGTCCTACAATGAGCAGTTCTTC
CASSEEGRSYNEQFF
>many|TRBJ2-7|TRBD2|TRBV5-1
TGCGCCAGCAGCACCGGGACTAGCGGGATAGGAGAGCAGTACTTC
CASSTGTSGIGEQYF
>NA|TRBJ1-5|NA|TRBV20-1
TGCAGTGCTAGAGACCCCCGGGGAAGCAATCAGCCCCAGCATTTT
CSARDPRGSNQPQHF
>NA|TRBJ2-7|TRBD1|TRBV6-1
TGTGCCAGCAGTATGACAGGGTTGCCCTACGAGCAGTACTTC
CASSMTGLPYEQYF
>many|TRBJ1-5|TRBD1|TRBV4-1
TGCGCCAGCAGCCAGCAGGACAGGAGCAATCAGCCCCAGCATTTT
CASSQQDRSNQPQHF
>many|TRBJ1-6|NA|TRBV7-9
TGTGCCAGCAGCTTAGTATATAATTCACCCCTCCACTTT
CASSLVYNSPLHF
>once|TRBJ2-3|TRBD2|TRBV7-9
TGTGCCAGCAGCGCCTCTAGCGGGGGGACAGATACGCAGTATTTT
CASSASSGGTDTQYF
>many|TRBJ2-1|NA|TRBV7-9
TGTGCCAGCACCCCACAGGCCTTGGAGCAGTTCTTC
CASTPQALEQFF
>few|TRBJ2-5|NA|TRBV20-1
TGCAGTGCTTGGACAAGGGAGACCCAGTACTTC
CSAWTRETQYF
>NA|TRBJ1-3|NA|TRBV12-3/TRBV12-4
TGTGCCAGCATTCGCCGGCGGGGGTTTGGAAACACCATATATTTT
CASIRRRGFGNTIYF
>NA|TRBJ1-1|NA|TRBV2
TGTGCCAGCAGGCAAGACGGGCTAGGGAACACTGAAGCTTTCTTT
CASRQDGLGNTEAFF
>NA|TRBJ2-1|TRBD1|TRBV28
TGTGCCAGCAGTTCCCCACAGGGGAATGACAATGAGCAGTTCTTC
CASSSPQGNDNEQFF
>many|TRBJ2-3|TRBD2|TRBV6-1
TGTGCCAGCATACGGAGCGGGAGCTCCCCAGATACGCAGTATTTT
CASIRSGSSPDTQYF
>many|TRBJ2-3|TRBD1|TRBV5-6
TGTGCCAGCAGTTCAGACAGGGGGCTCACAGATACGCAGTATTTT
CASSSDRGLTDTQYF
>few|TRBJ2-1|TRBD2|TRBV2
TGTGCCAGCAGTGAATGGGGACTAGCGGGAGTGGGCTACAATGAGCAGTTCTTC
CASSEWGLAGVGYNEQFF
>many|TRBJ2-2|TRBD1|TRBV12-3/TRBV12-4
TGTGCCAGCAGTGGGGACAGGAACACCGGGGAGCTGTTTTTT
CASSGDRNTGELFF
>few|TRBJ2-5|TRBD2|TRBV12-3/TRBV12-4
TGTGCCAGCACCGTAGCGGGCAGTTGGACCCAGTACTTC
CASTVAGSWTQYF
>many|TRBJ2-4|TRBD1|TRBV3-1
TGTGCCAGCAGCCCAGGACAGGGCGGCAAAAACATTCAGTACTTC
CASSPGQGGKNIQYF
>many|TRBJ1-1|NA|TRBV20-1
TGCAGTGCTAGCGGTTCTGCGGGGATGAACACTGAAGCTTTCTTT
CSASGSAGMNTEAFF
>NA|TRBJ1-3|NA|TRBV7-6
TGTGCCAGCAGCCCCGGTCCTCTCTTCGGAAACACCATATATTTT
CASSPGPLFGNTIYF
>NA|TRBJ2-2|TRBD2|TRBV11-3
TGTGCCAGCAGCGTAGGACTAGCGGGAGGGAGCACCGGGGAGCTGTTTTTT
CASSVGLAGGSTGELFF
>NA|TRBJ2-7|NA|TRBV6-1
TGTGCCAGCACGCCAGGCTACTACGAGCAGTACTTC
CASTPGYYEQYF
>few|TRBJ2-5|NA|TRBV6-2/TRBV6-3
TGTGCCAGCAGTGTGCCGAGGACGGATCAAGAGACCCAGTACTTC
CASSVPRTDQETQYF
>many|TRBJ2-2|TRBD2|TRBV20-1
TGCAGTGCCGTGGGACTAGCGGGTTCCGGGGAGCTGTTTTTT
CSAVGLAGSGELFF
>NA|TRBJ2-2|TRBD2|TRBV29-1
TGCAGCGTCGAAACTAGCGGGGCGAACACCGGGGAGCTGTTTTTT
CSVETSGANTGELFF
>NA|TRBJ2-7|TRBD2|TRBV6-2/TRBV6-3
TGTGCCAGCACTGCCCCCGGACTAGGCTCCTACGAGCAGTACTTC
CASTAPGLGSYEQYF
>NA|TRBJ2-1|TRBD2|TRBV3-1
TGTGCCAGCAGCCAGCTAGCGGGAGGGAACAATGAGCAGTTCTTC
CASSQLAGGNNEQFF
>many|TRBJ2-1|NA|TRBV5-6
TGTGCCAGCAGCTGGGACTGGGGCAATGAGCAGTTCTTC
CASSWDWGNEQFF
>few|TRBJ1-1|TRBD1|TRBV5-1
TGCGCCAGCCGGGAGAAGGGGGCGAACACTGAAGCTTTCTTT
CASREKGANTEAFF
>NA|TRBJ1-6|NA|TRBV6-2/TRBV6-3
TGTGCCAGCAGTTACTCCCCCTCGGCACGGTCACCCCTCCACTTT
CASSYSPSARSPLHF
>many|TRBJ1-3|TRBD1|TRBV12-3/TRBV12-4
TGTGCCAGCAGTCCCCCGGGTCGACAGGGTGTTGGCACCATATATTTT
CASSPPGRQGVGTIYF
>many|TRBJ2-1|TRBD2|TRBV10-3
TGTGCCATCAGCTTCGGACTAGCGGGTGAGCAGTTCTTC
CAISFGLAGEQFF
>few|TRBJ2-7|TRBD1|TRBV5-1
TGCGCCAGCAGCTTGGCCGTCGGGACAGCCTACGAGCAGTACTTC
CASSLAVGTAYEQYF
>NA|TRBJ2-7|TRBD2|TRBV5-1
TGCGCCAGCAGCTGGACTAGCGGGAGGGGATACGAGCAGTACTTC
CASSWTSGRGYEQYF
>many|TRBJ2-5|NA|TRBV29-1
TGCAGCGTTGATGGGCAGGGGAAGACCCAGTACTTC
CSVDGQGKTQYF
>NA|TRBJ2-1|NA|TRBV7-9
TGTGCCAGCAGCCCTGTCAGCTCCTACAATGAGCAGTTCTTC
CASSPVSSYNEQFF